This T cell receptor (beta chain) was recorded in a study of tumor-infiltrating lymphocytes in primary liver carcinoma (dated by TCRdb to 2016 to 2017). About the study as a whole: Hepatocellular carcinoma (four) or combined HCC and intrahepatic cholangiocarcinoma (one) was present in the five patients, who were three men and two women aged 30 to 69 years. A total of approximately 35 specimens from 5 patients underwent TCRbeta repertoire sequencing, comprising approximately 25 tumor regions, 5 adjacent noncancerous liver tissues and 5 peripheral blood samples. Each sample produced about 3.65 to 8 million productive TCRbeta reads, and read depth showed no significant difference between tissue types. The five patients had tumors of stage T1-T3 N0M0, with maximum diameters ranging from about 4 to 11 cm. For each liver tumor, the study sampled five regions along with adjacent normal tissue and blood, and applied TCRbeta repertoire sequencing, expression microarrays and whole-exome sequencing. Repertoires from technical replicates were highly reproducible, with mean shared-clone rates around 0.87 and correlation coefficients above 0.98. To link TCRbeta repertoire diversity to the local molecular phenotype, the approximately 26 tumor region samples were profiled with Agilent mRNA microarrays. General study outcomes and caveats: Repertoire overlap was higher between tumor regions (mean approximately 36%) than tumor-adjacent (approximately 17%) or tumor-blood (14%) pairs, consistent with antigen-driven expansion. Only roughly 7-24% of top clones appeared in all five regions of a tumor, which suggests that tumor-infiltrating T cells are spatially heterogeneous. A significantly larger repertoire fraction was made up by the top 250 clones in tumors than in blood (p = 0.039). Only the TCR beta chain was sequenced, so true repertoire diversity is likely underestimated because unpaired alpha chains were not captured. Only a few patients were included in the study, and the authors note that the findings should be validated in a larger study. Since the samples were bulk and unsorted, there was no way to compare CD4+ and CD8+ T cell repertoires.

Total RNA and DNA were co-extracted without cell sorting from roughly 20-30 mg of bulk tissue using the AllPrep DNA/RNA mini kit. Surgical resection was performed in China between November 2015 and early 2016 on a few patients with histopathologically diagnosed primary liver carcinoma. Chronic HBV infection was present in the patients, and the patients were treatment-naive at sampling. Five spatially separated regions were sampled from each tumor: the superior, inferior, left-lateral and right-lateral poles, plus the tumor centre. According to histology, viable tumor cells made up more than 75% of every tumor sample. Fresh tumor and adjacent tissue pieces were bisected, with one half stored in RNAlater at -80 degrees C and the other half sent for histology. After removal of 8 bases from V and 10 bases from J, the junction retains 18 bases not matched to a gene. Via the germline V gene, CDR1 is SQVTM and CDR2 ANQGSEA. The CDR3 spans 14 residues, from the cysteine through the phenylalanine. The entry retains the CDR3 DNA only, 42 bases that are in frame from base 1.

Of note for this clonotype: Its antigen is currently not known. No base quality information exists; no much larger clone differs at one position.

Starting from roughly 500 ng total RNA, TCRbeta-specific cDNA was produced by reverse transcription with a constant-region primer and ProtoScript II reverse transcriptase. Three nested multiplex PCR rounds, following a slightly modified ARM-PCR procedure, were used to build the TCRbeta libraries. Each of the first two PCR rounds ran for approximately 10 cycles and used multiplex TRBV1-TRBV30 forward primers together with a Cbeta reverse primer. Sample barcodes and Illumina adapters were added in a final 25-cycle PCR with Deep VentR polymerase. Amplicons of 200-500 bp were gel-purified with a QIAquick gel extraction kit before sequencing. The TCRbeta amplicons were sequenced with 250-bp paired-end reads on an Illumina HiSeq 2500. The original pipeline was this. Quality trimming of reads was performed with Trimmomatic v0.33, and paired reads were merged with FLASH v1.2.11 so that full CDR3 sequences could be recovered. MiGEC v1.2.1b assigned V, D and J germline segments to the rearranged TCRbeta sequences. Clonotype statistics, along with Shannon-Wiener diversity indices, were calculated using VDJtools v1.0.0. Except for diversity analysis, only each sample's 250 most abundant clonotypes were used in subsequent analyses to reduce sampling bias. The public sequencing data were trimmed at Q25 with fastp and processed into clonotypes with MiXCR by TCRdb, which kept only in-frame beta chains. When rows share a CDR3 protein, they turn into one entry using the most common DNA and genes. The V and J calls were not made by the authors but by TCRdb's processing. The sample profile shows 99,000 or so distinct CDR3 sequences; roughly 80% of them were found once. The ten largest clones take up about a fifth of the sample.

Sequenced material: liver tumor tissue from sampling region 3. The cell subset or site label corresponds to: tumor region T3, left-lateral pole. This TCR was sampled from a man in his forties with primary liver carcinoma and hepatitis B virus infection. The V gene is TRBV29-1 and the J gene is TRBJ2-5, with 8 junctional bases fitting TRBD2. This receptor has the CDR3 CSSLRSGSVGIQYF. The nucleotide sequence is TGCAGCTCCCTCAGGAGCGGGAGTGTGGGGATCCAGTACTTC. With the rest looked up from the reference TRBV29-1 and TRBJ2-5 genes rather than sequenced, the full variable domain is SAVISQKPSRDICQRGTSLTIQCQVDSQVTMMFWYRQQPGQSLTLIATANQGSEATYESGFVIDKFPISRPNLTFSTLTVSNMSPEDSSIYLCSSLRSGSVGIQYFGPGTRLLVL.